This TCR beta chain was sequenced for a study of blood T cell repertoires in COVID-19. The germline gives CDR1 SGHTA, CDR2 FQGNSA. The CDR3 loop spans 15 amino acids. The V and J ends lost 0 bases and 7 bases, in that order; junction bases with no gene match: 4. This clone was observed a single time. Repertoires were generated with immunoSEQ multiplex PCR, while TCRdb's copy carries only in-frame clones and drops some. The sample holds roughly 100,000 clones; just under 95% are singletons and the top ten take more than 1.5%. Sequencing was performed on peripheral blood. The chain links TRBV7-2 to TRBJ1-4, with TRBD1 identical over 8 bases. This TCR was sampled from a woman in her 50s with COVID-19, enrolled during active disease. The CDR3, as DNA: TGTGCCAGCAGCTTAGCGCAGGGGGCAGGTGAAAAACTGTTTTTT. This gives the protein CASSLAQGAGEKLFF.